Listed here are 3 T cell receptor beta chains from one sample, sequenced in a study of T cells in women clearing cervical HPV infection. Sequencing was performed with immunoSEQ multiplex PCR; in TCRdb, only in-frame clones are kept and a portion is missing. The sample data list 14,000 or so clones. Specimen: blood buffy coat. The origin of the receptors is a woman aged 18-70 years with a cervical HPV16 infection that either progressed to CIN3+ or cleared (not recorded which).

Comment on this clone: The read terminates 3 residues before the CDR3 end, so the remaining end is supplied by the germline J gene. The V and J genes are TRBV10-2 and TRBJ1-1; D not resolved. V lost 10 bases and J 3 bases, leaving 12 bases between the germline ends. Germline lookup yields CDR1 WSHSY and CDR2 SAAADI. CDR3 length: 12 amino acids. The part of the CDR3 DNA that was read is TGCGCCACCCGAGATCGGGACACTGAA. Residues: CATRDRDTE. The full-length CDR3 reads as CATRDRDTEAFF.

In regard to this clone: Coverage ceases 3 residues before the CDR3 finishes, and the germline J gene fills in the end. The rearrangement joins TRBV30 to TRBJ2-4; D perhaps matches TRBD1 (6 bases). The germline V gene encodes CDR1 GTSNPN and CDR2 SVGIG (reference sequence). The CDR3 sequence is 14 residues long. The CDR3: CAWRRSGTSHGQYF. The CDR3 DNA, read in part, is TGTGCCTGGCGCCGTTCCGGGACATCTCATGGT.

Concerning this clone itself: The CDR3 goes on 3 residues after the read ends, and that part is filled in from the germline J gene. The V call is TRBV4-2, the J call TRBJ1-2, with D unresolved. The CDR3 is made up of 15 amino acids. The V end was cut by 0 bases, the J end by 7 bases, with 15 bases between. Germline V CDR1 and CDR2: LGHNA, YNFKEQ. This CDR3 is CASSQDRLGSFGYTF. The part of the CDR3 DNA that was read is TGTGCCAGCAGCCAAGATCGATTAGGGTCCTTTGGC.